This TCR beta chain was recorded in a study of memory CD4+ T cells and cytomegalovirus serostatus. The sort gate was single viable CD3+CD4+CD8-CD45RO+ cells for memory CD4+ T cells. CD4+ T cells were isolated by positive magnetic selection. The CDR3 extends over 15 amino acids. V was clipped by 5 bases and J by 1 base, with 13 bases between them. Germline V CDR1 and CDR2: SGHTS, YDEGEE. Per the original methods: After removing out-of-frame reads, 2 million to 2.5 million distinct TCRbeta sequences remained. The protocol was immunoSEQ multiplex PCR, while the TCRdb copy is restricted to in-frame clones and leaves out a portion. D and trimming were read from the DNA, whereas the V and J calls and clone size are those reported in that table. Among some 30,000 clones, around 74% were seen once, and the ten largest hold 0.5% to 0.65%.

The chain couples TRBV5-8 to TRBJ1-5; a possible D gene is TRBD1 (6 bases). Sequenced sample: memory CD4+ T cells from blood. The clonotype comes from an adult in good health and CMV-seronegative. Some clones in this sample may be carry-over from other donors' samples. The CDR3 is CASRSRQESNQPQHF. In DNA, the CDR3 is TGTGCCAGCAGATCACGACAGGAAAGCAATCAGCCCCAGCATTTT.